This T cell receptor (beta chain) was retrieved from a study of T-cell memory formation after mild COVID-19. About the study: Each donor largely had its own TCR clusters. Notes on the study in general: Most CD4+ clones that shrank were in CM and EM, while CD8+ ones turned up in EMRA.

TCRdb redid the calling of the 5' RACE reads with MiXCR, one entry per CDR3 protein. The sample lists about 310,000 distinct CDR3 sequences, more than 15% seen once, with 22% in the top ten. From germline, CDR1 is SGHTA and CDR2 FQGTGA. V was pared by 2 bases and J by 5 bases, with 8 bases of the junction left unmatched. This CDR3 contains 16 residues. This clonotype was counted many times. Antigen: not known. Sequencing input: PBMCs or a T cell subset sorted from them (not recorded which). The chain is built from TRBV7-3 and TRBJ2-1, with TRBD2 matching 8 bases. The receptor comes from a man in his late teens or twenties who had mild COVID-19 (a few samples of this study predate the infection). Cell type and time point are not known. Here the CDR3 DNA reads TGTGCCAGCAGCTTACTCCCGGGGGGGCCGAACAATGAGCAGTTCTTC. This gives the protein CASSLLPGGPNNEQFF.